This T cell receptor (beta chain) was captured in a study of control samples from healthy donors and cancer patients. Repertoires were generated with immunoSEQ multiplex PCR, while TCRdb's copy carries only in-frame clones and drops some. Counted here are approximately 140,000 clones, just under 90% occurring once; the ten biggest clones make up around 7.6%. The CDR3 consists of 14 residues. Per the germline V gene, CDR1 is MNHEY and CDR2 is SMNVEV (reference sequence). With 6 bases removed from V and 7 bases from J, the gap between germline ends came to 13 bases. The J gene is TRBJ1-6, the V gene TRBV27, with D tentatively TRBD1 (5 bases). Material: PBMCs. This TCR was recovered from a man between 45 and 60 years old with head and neck cancer. The CDR3 sequence is CASSFWGRNSPLHF. CDR3 bases: TGTGCCAGCAGCTTTTGGGGGAGGAATTCACCCCTCCACTTT.